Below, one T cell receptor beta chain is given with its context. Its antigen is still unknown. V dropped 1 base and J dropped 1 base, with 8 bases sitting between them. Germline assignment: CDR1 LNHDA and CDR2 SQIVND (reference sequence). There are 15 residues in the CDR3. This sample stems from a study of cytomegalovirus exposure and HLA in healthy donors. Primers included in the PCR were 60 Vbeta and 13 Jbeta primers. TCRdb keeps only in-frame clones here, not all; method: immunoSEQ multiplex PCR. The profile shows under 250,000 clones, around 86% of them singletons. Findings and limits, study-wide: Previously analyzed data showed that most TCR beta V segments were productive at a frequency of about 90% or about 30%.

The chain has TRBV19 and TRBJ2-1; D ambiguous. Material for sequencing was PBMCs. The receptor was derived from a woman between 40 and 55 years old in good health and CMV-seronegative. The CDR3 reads CASSIVENSYNEQFF. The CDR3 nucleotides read TGTGCCAGTAGTATAGTAGAAAATTCCTACAATGAGCAGTTCTTC.